This entry concerns a single TCR beta chain. The sample is drawn from a study of blood T cell repertoires in COVID-19. Looking at the study overall: Whether acute or convalescent, the COVID-19 samples came from the United States, Italy and Spain.

Profiling relied on immunoSEQ multiplex PCR, and the TCRdb table lists in-frame clones only, not all of them. The table lists under 200,000 clones, roughly 91% of them singletons. Germline V CDR1 and CDR2: SGHKS, YYEKEE (reference sequence). Germline trimming cut 3 bases from V and 6 bases from J; bases unmatched to any gene: 8. CDR3 length: 14 amino acids. This chain uses TRBV5-5 with TRBJ2-7; 8 bases fit TRBD1. The clonotype was recovered from a man in his late teens or twenties with acute or convalescent COVID-19. The sample consisted of peripheral blood. For the CDR3, the DNA is TGTGCCAGCAGCTCTTCAGGGGGCCGGAGCGAGCAGTACTTC. Amino acids: CASSSSGGRSEQYF. The full variable domain, with the rest looked up from reference TRBV5-5 and TRBJ2-7, is DAGVTQSPTHLIKTRGQQVTLRCSPISGHKSVSWYQQVLGQGPQFIFQYYEKEERGRGNFPDRFSARQFPNYSSELNVNALLLGDSALYLCASSSSGGRSEQYFGPGTRLTVT.